This TCR beta chain stems from a study of blood T cell repertoires in COVID-19. Turning to the study itself: COVID-19 samples from acute and convalescent phases originated in the United States, Italy and Spain. In each case, the material was cDNA or gDNA derived from T cells, B-cell-depleted T cells, or PBMCs.

CDR1 LNHDA and CDR2 SQIVND come from the germline V gene (reference sequence). The CDR3 is made up of 20 amino acids. Trimming at V came to 1 base and at J to 0 bases, leaving 12 bases not matched to a gene. This clone was detected a few times. In the original processing: Counts of nucleated cells, estimated from reference gene primer amplification, were obtained. Repertoires were generated with immunoSEQ multiplex PCR, while TCRdb's copy carries only in-frame clones and drops some. V, J and clone size are taken as reported in that table, and D and trimming were inferred from the DNA itself. The table has roughly 97,000 clones, roughly nine tenths seen once.

The sequence was obtained from a man between 60 and 75 years old with acute or convalescent COVID-19. Specimen: peripheral blood. V gene TRBV19 combines with J gene TRBJ1-3, with 10 nucleotides matching TRBD1. CDR3 region: CASSIALDRGAQHSGNTIYF. The CDR3, as DNA: TGTGCCAGTAGTATAGCATTGGACAGGGGGGCACAACACTCTGGAAACACCATATATTTT.